These T cell receptor beta chains were read from a single sample in a study of blood T cell repertoires in COVID-19. Here immunoSEQ multiplex PCR was the method, and the copy in TCRdb shows in-frame clones only, minus some. The sample records under 100,000 clones, approximately 91% being singletons. Sequencing used peripheral blood. The origin of the receptors is a man between 60 and 70 years old with COVID-19, enrolled during active disease. The CDR3 runs from the conserved cysteine through the conserved F or W. Each record gives: D gene, clone size, J gene, V gene, CDR3 protein, CDR3 DNA. D genes are given only for firm matches. Clone size, where shown, is once, few, many, or a class for clones that have expanded.

D: TRBD2; size: NA; J: TRBJ2-7; V: TRBV10-3; CDR3: CAISGGTSGRAAYEQYF; DNA: TGTGCCATCAGTGGGGGGACTAGCGGGAGGGCCGCCTACGAGCAGTACTTC
D: TRBD1; size: NA; J: TRBJ2-7; V: TRBV10-2; CDR3: CASIRQGSSYEQYF; DNA: TGCGCCAGTATTCGACAGGGGTCCTCCTACGAGCAGTACTTC
D: NA; size: NA; J: TRBJ1-3; V: TRBV30; CDR3: CAWSTDHRGANSGNTIYF; DNA: TGTGCCTGGAGTACTGATCATCGGGGGGCCAACTCTGGAAACACCATATATTTT
D: NA; size: NA; J: TRBJ2-6; V: TRBV4-3; CDR3: CASSQDPTIRTGANVLTF; DNA: TGCGCCAGCAGCCAAGATCCGACAATACGGACTGGGGCCAACGTCCTGACTTTC
D: TRBD2; size: NA; J: TRBJ2-1; V: TRBV7-9; CDR3: CASSLAFGLAGREQFF; DNA: TGTGCCAGCAGCTTAGCTTTCGGACTAGCGGGAAGAGAGCAGTTCTTC
D: TRBD1; size: once; J: TRBJ1-6; V: TRBV2; CDR3: CASSEAARDSHNSPLHF; DNA: TGTGCCAGCAGTGAAGCGGCCCGGGACAGCCATAATTCACCCCTCCACTTT
D: NA; size: NA; J: TRBJ1-5; V: TRBV5-5; CDR3: CASSLAGTRNNQPQHF; DNA: TGTGCCAGCAGCTTGGCCGGGACAAGGAACAATCAGCCCCAGCATTTT
D: TRBD2; size: NA; J: TRBJ2-1; V: TRBV5-1; CDR3: CASGASGPESKQFF; DNA: TGCGCCAGCGGGGCTAGCGGGCCCGAATCTAAGCAGTTCTTC
D: NA; size: NA; J: TRBJ1-5; V: TRBV19; CDR3: CASSIAQGPYSNQPQHF; DNA: TGTGCCAGTAGTATAGCCCAGGGCCCCTATAGCAATCAGCCCCAGCATTTT
D: TRBD1; size: NA; J: TRBJ1-1; V: TRBV29-1; CDR3: CSVEGGQEIHTEAFF; DNA: TGCAGCGTTGAGGGAGGACAGGAGATTCACACTGAAGCTTTCTTT
D: TRBD1; size: once; J: TRBJ1-6; V: TRBV5-1; CDR3: CASSFQQGRNSPLHF; DNA: TGCGCCAGCAGCTTCCAACAGGGGAGAAATTCACCCCTCCACTTT
D: NA; size: once; J: TRBJ1-2; V: TRBV6-2/TRBV6-3; CDR3: CASSYAEDYGYTF; DNA: TGTGCCAGCAGTTACGCGGAGGACTATGGCTACACCTTC
D: NA; size: NA; J: TRBJ2-7; V: TRBV5-1; CDR3: CASSASDSSYEQYF; DNA: TGCGCCAGCAGCGCATCAGACAGCTCCTACGAGCAGTACTTC
D: NA; size: NA; J: TRBJ2-1; V: TRBV7-2; CDR3: CASSSQAAGSEQFF; DNA: TGTGCCAGCAGCTCTCAGGCAGCGGGCAGTGAGCAGTTCTTC
D: TRBD2; size: NA; J: TRBJ2-5; V: TRBV5-6; CDR3: CASSPGTSGSWRGETQYF; DNA: TGTGCCAGCAGCCCCGGCACTAGCGGGAGTTGGCGGGGAGAGACCCAGTACTTC
D: TRBD1; size: NA; J: TRBJ2-1; V: TRBV24-1; CDR3: CATSDRGQGYEQFF; DNA: TGTGCCACCAGTGATCGGGGACAGGGCTATGAGCAGTTCTTC
D: TRBD1; size: many; J: TRBJ2-2; V: TRBV27; CDR3: CASSPGQESYTGELFF; DNA: TGTGCCAGCAGTCCAGGACAGGAGTCCTACACCGGGGAGCTGTTTTTT
D: TRBD1; size: NA; J: TRBJ1-3; V: TRBV9; CDR3: CASSGRTGGPNSGNTIYF; DNA: TGTGCCAGCAGCGGGCGGACAGGGGGCCCTAACTCTGGAAACACCATATATTTT
D: TRBD1; size: once; J: TRBJ2-1; V: TRBV5-1; CDR3: CASSWGTGVNEQFF; DNA: TGCGCCAGCAGCTGGGGGACAGGGGTCAATGAGCAGTTCTTC
D: NA; size: NA; J: TRBJ2-5; V: TRBV3-1/TRBV3-2; CDR3: CASSQDADSQYF; DNA: TGTGCCAGCAGCCAAGATGCAGATTCTCAGTACTTC
D: TRBD1; size: NA; J: TRBJ1-6; V: TRBV2; CDR3: CASREDRSSYNSPLHF; DNA: TGTGCCAGCAGGGAGGACAGGAGCTCCTATAATTCACCCCTCCACTTT
D: NA; size: NA; J: TRBJ1-2; V: TRBV5-1; CDR3: CASSLGTSDYGYTF; DNA: TGCGCCAGCAGCTTGGGGACATCGGACTATGGCTACACCTTC
D: TRBD2; size: NA; J: TRBJ2-5; V: TRBV19; CDR3: CASRLLAEGETQYF; DNA: TGTGCCAGTAGATTGCTAGCGGAGGGAGAGACCCAGTACTTC
D: NA; size: NA; J: TRBJ2-1; V: TRBV18; CDR3: CASSPSPNEQFF; DNA: TGTGCCAGCTCACCGTCTCCCAATGAGCAGTTCTTC
D: NA; size: NA; J: TRBJ2-7; V: TRBV29-1; CDR3: CSVYTGVEQYF; DNA: TGCAGCGTCTACACGGGGGTCGAGCAGTACTTC
D: TRBD2; size: NA; J: TRBJ2-5; V: TRBV5-4; CDR3: CASSVGLAGGGETQYF; DNA: TGTGCCAGCAGCGTCGGACTAGCGGGAGGAGGAGAGACCCAGTACTTC
D: NA; size: NA; J: TRBJ1-5; V: TRBV29-1; CDR3: CSVQTTGNQPQHF; DNA: TGCAGCGTCCAAACTACCGGCAATCAGCCCCAGCATTTT
D: TRBD1; size: NA; J: TRBJ1-2; V: TRBV5-4; CDR3: CASSPDPGTANYGYTF; DNA: TGTGCCAGCAGCCCCGATCCAGGGACAGCAAACTATGGCTACACCTTC
D: NA; size: NA; J: TRBJ1-6; V: TRBV28; CDR3: CASSPRQEDSPLHF; DNA: TGTGCCAGCAGTCCGCGACAGGAGGATTCACCCCTCCACTTT
D: NA; size: NA; J: TRBJ2-1; V: TRBV2; CDR3: CASSEIARGYNEQFF; DNA: TGTGCCAGCAGTGAAATCGCGCGGGGCTACAATGAGCAGTTCTTC
D: NA; size: NA; J: TRBJ1-5; V: TRBV2; CDR3: CASSESGHSNQPQHF; DNA: TGTGCCAGCAGTGAATCAGGCCATAGCAATCAGCCCCAGCATTTT
D: TRBD1; size: NA; J: TRBJ1-1; V: TRBV5-1; CDR3: CASSLPGTVNTEAFF; DNA: TGCGCCAGCAGCTTACCCGGGACAGTGAACACTGAAGCTTTCTTT
D: NA; size: NA; J: TRBJ2-7; V: TRBV13; CDR3: CASSLLPGSSREQYF; DNA: TGTGCCAGCAGCCTACTCCCCGGTTCGTCGCGGGAGCAGTACTTC
D: NA; size: NA; J: TRBJ2-7; V: TRBV27; CDR3: CASSPTRGAYEQYF; DNA: TGTGCCAGCAGCCCAACCAGGGGCGCCTACGAGCAGTACTTC
D: NA; size: NA; J: TRBJ1-4; V: TRBV11-2; CDR3: CASGILGGRGAEKLFF; DNA: TGTGCCAGCGGGATCCTCGGGGGAAGGGGAGCGGAAAAACTGTTTTTT
D: TRBD1; size: NA; J: TRBJ1-5; V: TRBV28; CDR3: CASKLTGEPNQPQHF; DNA: TGTGCCAGCAAACTTACAGGGGAGCCCAATCAGCCCCAGCATTTT
D: TRBD2; size: once; J: TRBJ2-3; V: TRBV25-1; CDR3: CASSVGGTDTQYF; DNA: TGTGCCAGCAGTGTCGGGGGGACAGATACGCAGTATTTT
D: TRBD2; size: NA; J: TRBJ2-3; V: TRBV10-3; CDR3: CAISESRREASDTQYF; DNA: TGTGCCATCAGTGAGTCGAGGCGGGAGGCGTCAGATACGCAGTATTTT
D: NA; size: NA; J: TRBJ1-1; V: TRBV12-3/TRBV12-4; CDR3: CASSLLLNTEAFF; DNA: TGTGCCAGCAGTTTACTTCTGAACACTGAAGCTTTCTTT
D: NA; size: NA; J: TRBJ1-3; V: TRBV7-2; CDR3: CASSPPGQFASGNTIYF; DNA: TGTGCCAGCAGCCCCCCAGGACAGTTTGCCTCTGGAAACACCATATATTTT
D: TRBD1; size: NA; J: TRBJ1-5; V: TRBV11-2; CDR3: CASSSLRDRGNQPQHF; DNA: TGTGCCAGCAGCTCGCTCCGGGACAGGGGTAATCAGCCCCAGCATTTT
D: NA; size: NA; J: TRBJ2-3; V: TRBV30; CDR3: CAWGSGSTDTQYF; DNA: TGTGCCTGGGGTAGCGGCTCCACAGATACGCAGTATTTT
D: TRBD1; size: once; J: TRBJ1-6; V: TRBV19; CDR3: CASSITGDNSPLHF; DNA: TGTGCCAGTAGTATCACAGGGGACAATTCACCCCTCCACTTT
D: NA; size: once; J: TRBJ1-6; V: TRBV6-1; CDR3: CASSEAASYNSPLHF; DNA: TGTGCCAGCAGTGAAGCGGCCAGCTATAATTCACCCCTCCACTTT
D: NA; size: NA; J: TRBJ2-1; V: TRBV24-1; CDR3: CATSDLRGASYNEQFF; DNA: TGTGCCACCAGTGATTTACGCGGGGCATCCTACAATGAGCAGTTCTTC
D: NA; size: once; J: TRBJ2-1; V: TRBV18; CDR3: CASSLRDEQFF; DNA: TGTGCCAGCTCACTCAGGGATGAGCAGTTCTTC
D: NA; size: NA; J: TRBJ2-7; V: TRBV7-2; CDR3: CASSVRGGGEVYEQYF; DNA: TGTGCCAGCAGCGTGAGAGGGGGAGGGGAGGTCTACGAGCAGTACTTC
D: NA; size: NA; J: TRBJ1-2; V: TRBV7-2; CDR3: CASSPGVGRGYTF; DNA: TGTGCCAGCAGCCCCGGGGTTGGGAGGGGCTACACCTTC
D: NA; size: NA; J: TRBJ1-1; V: TRBV28; CDR3: CASSLQGSNTEAFF; DNA: TGTGCCAGCAGCCTACAGGGTTCGAACACTGAAGCTTTCTTT
D: NA; size: NA; J: TRBJ2-2; V: TRBV5-1; CDR3: CASSLEGVGELFF; DNA: TGCGCCAGCAGCTTGGAGGGAGTCGGGGAGCTGTTTTTT
D: NA; size: NA; J: TRBJ2-2; V: TRBV4-1; CDR3: CASSPYRRNTGELFF; DNA: TGCGCCAGCAGCCCTTACCGGAGAAACACCGGGGAGCTGTTTTTT
D: NA; size: NA; J: TRBJ2-3; V: TRBV7-3; CDR3: CASSLRHFGRGDTQYF; DNA: TGTGCCAGCAGCTTAAGACACTTCGGGCGGGGAGATACGCAGTATTTT
D: NA; size: NA; J: TRBJ2-7; V: TRBV5-1; CDR3: CASSISSATYEQYF; DNA: TGCGCCAGCAGCATCTCTAGCGCCACCTACGAGCAGTACTTC
D: TRBD2; size: NA; J: TRBJ2-1; V: TRBV19; CDR3: CASSIALAGTDNEQFF; DNA: TGTGCCAGTAGTATAGCCCTAGCGGGAACGGACAATGAGCAGTTCTTC
D: NA; size: once; J: TRBJ1-5; V: TRBV24-1; CDR3: CATSDTWDKRPGQPQHF; DNA: TGTGCCACCAGTGATACATGGGACAAACGTCCGGGTCAGCCCCAGCATTTT
D: NA; size: once; J: TRBJ1-3; V: TRBV11-3; CDR3: CASSHVGGPKDGNTIYF; DNA: TGTGCCAGCAGCCACGTGGGGGGGCCTAAAGATGGAAACACCATATATTTT
D: NA; size: once; J: TRBJ2-7; V: TRBV2; CDR3: CASEPGRAGEQYF; DNA: TGTGCCAGCGAGCCAGGCCGGGCGGGCGAGCAGTACTTC
D: NA; size: once; J: TRBJ1-6; V: TRBV7-6; CDR3: CASSLGANSPLHF; DNA: TGTGCCAGCAGCTTAGGAGCGAATTCACCCCTCCACTTT
D: NA; size: NA; J: TRBJ2-2; V: TRBV6-4; CDR3: CASSTNTGELFF; DNA: TGTGCCAGTAGCACGAACACCGGGGAGCTGTTTTTT
D: TRBD1; size: NA; J: TRBJ1-1; V: TRBV5-4; CDR3: CASSLGWDRDEAFF; DNA: TGTGCCAGCAGCTTGGGGTGGGACAGAGATGAAGCTTTCTTT